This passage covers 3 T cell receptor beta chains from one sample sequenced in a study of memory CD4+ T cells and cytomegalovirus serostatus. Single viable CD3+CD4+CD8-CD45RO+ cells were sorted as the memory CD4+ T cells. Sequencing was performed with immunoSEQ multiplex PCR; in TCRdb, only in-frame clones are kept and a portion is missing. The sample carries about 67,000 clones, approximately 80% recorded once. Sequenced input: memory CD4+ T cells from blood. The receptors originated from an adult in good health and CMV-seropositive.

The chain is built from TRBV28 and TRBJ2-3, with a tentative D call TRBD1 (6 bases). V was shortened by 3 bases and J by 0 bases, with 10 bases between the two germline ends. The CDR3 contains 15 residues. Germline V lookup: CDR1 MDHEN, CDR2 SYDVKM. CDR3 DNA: TGTGCCAGCAGTTTCAGGACAGCTAGCACAGATACGCAGTATTTT. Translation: CASSFRTASTDTQYF.

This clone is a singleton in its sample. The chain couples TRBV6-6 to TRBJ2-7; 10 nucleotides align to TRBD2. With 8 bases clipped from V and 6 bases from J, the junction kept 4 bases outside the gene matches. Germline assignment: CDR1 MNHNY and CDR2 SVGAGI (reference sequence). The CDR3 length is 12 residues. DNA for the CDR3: TGTGCCAGCGGGACTAGCGACACCGAGCAGTACTTC. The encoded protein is CASGTSDTEQYF.

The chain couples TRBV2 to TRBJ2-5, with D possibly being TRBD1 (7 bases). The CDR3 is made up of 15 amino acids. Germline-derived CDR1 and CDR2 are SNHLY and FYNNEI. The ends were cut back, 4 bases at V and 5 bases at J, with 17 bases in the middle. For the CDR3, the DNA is TGTGCCAGCAGTGGTATTGTGGCAGGGGGGGAGACCCAGTACTTC. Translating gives CASSGIVAGGETQYF.